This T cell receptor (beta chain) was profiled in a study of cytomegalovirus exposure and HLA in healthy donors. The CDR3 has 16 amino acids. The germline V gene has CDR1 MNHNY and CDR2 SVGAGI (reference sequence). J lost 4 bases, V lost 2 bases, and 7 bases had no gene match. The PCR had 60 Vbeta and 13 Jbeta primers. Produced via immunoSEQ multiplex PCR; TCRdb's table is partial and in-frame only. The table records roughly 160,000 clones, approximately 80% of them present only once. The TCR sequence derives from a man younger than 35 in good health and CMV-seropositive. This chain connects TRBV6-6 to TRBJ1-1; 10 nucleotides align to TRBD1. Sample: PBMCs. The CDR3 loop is CASSYGTGVWGTEAFF. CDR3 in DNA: TGTGCCAGCAGTTACGGGACAGGGGTTTGGGGCACTGAAGCTTTCTTT.